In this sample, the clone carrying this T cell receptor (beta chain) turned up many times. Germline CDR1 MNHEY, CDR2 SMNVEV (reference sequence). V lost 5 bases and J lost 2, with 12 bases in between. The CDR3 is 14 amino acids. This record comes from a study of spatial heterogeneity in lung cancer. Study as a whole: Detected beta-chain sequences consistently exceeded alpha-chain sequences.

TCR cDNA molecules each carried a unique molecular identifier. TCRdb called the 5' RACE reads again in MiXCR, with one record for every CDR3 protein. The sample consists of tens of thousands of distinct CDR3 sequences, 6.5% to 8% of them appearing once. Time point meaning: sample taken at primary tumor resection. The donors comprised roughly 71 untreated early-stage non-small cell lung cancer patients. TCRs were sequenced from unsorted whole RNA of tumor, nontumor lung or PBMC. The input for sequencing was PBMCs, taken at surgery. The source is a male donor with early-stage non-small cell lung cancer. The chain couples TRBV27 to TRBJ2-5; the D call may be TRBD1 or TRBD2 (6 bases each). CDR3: CASSPRGLQETQYF. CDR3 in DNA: TGTGCCAGCAGTCCCCGGGGGCTACAAGAGACCCAGTACTTC.